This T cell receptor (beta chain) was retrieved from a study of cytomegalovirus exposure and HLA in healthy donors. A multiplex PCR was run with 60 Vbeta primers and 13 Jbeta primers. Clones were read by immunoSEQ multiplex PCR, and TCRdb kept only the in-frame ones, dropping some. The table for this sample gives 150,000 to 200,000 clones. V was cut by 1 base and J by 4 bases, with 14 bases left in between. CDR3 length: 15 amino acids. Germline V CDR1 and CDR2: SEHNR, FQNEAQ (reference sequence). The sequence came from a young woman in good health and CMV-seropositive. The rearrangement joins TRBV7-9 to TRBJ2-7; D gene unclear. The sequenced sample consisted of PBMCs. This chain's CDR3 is CASSLGPETFYEQYF. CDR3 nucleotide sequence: TGTGCCAGCAGCTTAGGGCCAGAAACCTTTTACGAGCAGTACTTC.